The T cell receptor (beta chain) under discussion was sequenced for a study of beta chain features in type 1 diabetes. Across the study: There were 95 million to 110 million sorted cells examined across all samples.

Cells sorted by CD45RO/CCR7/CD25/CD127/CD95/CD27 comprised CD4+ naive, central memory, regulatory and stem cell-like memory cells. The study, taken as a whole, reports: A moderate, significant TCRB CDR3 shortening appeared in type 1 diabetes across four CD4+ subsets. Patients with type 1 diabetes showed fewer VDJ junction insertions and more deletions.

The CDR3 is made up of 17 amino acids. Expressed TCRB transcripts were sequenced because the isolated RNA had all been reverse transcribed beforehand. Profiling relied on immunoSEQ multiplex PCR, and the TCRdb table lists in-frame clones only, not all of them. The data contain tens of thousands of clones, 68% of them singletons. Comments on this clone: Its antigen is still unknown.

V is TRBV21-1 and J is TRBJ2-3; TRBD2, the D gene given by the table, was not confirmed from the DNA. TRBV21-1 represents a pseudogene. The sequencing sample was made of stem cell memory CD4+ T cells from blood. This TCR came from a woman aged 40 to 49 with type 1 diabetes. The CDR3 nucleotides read TGTGCCAGCAGTTTAAAACTATCTAGCGGGAGATTAGATACGCAGTATTTT. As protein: CASSLKLSSGRLDTQYF.